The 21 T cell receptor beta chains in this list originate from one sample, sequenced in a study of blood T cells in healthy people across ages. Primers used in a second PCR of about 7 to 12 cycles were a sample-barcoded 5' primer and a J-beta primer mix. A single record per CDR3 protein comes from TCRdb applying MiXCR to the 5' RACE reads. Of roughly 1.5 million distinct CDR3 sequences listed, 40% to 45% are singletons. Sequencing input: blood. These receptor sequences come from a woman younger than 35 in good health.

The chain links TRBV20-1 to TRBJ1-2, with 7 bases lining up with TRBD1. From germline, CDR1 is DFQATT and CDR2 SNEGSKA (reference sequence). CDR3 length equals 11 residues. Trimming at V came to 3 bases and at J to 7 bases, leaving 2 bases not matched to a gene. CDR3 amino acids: CSASEGAGYTF. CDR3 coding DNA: TGCAGTGCTAGTGAGGGGGCTGGCTACACCTTC.

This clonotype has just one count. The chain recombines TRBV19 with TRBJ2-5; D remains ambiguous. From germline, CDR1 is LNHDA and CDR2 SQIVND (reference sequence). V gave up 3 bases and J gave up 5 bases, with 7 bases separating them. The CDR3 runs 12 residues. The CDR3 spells CASSMGSETQYF. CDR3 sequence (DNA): TGTGCCAGTAGTATGGGATCGGAGACCCAGTACTTC.

The CDR3 spells CSVDGDSSSYNEQFF. The CDR3 DNA reads as TGCAGCGTTGATGGGGACTCGAGCTCCTACAATGAGCAGTTCTTC. The V and J genes are TRBV29-1 and TRBJ2-1; weak D call: TRBD2 (6 bases). Germline assignment: CDR1 SQVTM and CDR2 ANQGSEA. Deletions cut 3 bases from V and 0 bases from J, with 12 bases between. The CDR3 spans 15 residues.

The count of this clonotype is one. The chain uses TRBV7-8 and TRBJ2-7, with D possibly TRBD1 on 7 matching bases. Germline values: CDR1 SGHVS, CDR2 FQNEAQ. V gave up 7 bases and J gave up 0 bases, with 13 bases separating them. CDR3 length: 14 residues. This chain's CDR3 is CASNPGGSSYEQYF. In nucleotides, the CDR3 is TGTGCCAGCAACCCAGGGGGGAGCTCCTACGAGCAGTACTTC.

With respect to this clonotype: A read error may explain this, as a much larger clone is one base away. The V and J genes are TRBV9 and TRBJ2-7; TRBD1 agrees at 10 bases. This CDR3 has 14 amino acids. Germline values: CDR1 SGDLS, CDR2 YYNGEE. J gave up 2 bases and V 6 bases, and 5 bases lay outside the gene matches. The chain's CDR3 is CASNAGTGAYEQYF. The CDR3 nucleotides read TGTGCCAGCAACGCCGGGACAGGGGCCTACGAGCAGTACTTC.

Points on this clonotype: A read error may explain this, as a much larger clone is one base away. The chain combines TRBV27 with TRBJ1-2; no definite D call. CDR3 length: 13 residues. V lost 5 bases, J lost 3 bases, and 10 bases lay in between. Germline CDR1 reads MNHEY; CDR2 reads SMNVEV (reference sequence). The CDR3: CASSPGRHYGYTF. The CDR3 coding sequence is TGTGCCAGCAGTCCAGGACGGCACTATGGCTACACCTTC.

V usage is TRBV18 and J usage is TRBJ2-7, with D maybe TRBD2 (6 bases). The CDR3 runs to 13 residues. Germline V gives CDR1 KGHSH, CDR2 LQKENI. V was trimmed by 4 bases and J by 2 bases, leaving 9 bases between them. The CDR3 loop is CASSRGVAYEQYF. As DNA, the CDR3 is TGTGCCAGCTCACGGGGGGTAGCCTACGAGCAGTACTTC. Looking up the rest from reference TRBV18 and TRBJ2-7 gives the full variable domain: NAGVMQNPRHLVRRRGQEARLRCSPMKGHSHVYWYRQLPEEGLKFMVYLQKENIIDESGMPKERFSAEFPKEGPSILRIQQVVRGDSAAYFCASSRGVAYEQYFGPGTRLTVT.

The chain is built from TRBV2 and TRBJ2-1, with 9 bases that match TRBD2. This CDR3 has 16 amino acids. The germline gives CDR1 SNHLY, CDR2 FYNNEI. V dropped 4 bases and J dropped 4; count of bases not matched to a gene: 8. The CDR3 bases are TGTGCCAGCAGTGGATCCCTAGCGGGGACTTACAATGAGCAGTTCTTC. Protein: CASSGSLAGTYNEQFF. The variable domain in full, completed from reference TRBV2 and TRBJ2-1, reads EPEVTQTPSHQVTQMGQEVILRCVPISNHLYFYWYRQILGQKVEFLVSFYNNEISEKSEIFDDQFSVERPDGSNFTLKIRSTKLEDSAMYFCASSGSLAGTYNEQFFGPGTRLTVL.

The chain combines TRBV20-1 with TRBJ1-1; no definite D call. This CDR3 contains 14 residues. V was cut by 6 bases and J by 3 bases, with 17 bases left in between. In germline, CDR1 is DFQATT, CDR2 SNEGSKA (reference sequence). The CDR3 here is CSAIPGQMDTEAFF. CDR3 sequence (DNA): TGCAGTGCCATACCCGGGCAGATGGACACTGAAGCTTTCTTT.

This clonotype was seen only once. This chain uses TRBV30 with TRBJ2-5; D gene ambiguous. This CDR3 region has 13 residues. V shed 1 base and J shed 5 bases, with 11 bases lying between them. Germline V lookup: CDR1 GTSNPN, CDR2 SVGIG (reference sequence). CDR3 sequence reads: CAWSALGFETQYF. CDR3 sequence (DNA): TGTGCCTGGAGTGCGTTAGGATTTGAGACCCAGTACTTC.

This CDR3 is CASRGLAGFEQYF. CDR3 nucleotides: TGTGCCAGCAGGGGACTAGCGGGGTTCGAGCAGTACTTC. The chain uses TRBV6-5 and TRBJ2-7, with 13 bases identical to TRBD2. In germline, CDR1 is MNHEY, CDR2 SVGAGI. V dropped 6 bases and J dropped 6; count of bases not matched to a gene: 2. The CDR3 contains 13 residues.

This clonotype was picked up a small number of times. The CDR3 is CATGGVTDTQYF. The CDR3 DNA reads TGTGCCACCGGCGGCGTTACAGATACGCAGTATTTT. The rearrangement links TRBV10-3 to TRBJ2-3; D gene uncertain. Trimming stripped 10 bases from V and 3 bases from J, with 11 bases between. Germline CDR1 ENHRY, CDR2 SYGVKD. This CDR3 comprises 12 residues.

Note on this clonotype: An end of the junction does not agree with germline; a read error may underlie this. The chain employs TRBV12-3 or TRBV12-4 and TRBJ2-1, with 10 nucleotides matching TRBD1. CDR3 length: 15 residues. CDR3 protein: CASSLGQGYYNEHFF. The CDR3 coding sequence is TGTGCCAGCAGTTTGGGACAGGGGTACTACAATGAGCATTTCTTC.

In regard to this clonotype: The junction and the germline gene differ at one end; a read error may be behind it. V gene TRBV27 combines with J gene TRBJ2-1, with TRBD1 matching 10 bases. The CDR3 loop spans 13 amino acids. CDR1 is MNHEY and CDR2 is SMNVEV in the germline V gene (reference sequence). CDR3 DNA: TGTGCCAGTGGGACAGGGGTGGACAATGAGCGGTTCTTC. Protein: CASGTGVDNERFF.

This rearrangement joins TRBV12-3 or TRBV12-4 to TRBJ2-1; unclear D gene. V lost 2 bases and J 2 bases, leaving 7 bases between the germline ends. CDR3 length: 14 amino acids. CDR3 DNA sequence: TGTGCCAGCAGTTTATTGGGGACCTACAATGAGCAGTTCTTC. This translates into CASSLLGTYNEQFF.

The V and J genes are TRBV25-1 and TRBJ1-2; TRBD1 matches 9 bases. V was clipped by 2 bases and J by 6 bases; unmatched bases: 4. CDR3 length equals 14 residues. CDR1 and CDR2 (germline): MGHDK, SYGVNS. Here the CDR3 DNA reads TGTGCCAGCAGTGAAGGGGACAGGGAGGATGGCTACACCTTC. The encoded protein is CASSEGDREDGYTF.

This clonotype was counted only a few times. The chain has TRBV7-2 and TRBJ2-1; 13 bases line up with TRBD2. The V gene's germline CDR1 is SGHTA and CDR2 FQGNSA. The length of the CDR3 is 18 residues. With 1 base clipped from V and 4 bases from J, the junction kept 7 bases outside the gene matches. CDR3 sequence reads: CASSLGGPGLAGYNEQFF. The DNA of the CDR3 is TGTGCCAGCAGCTTAGGGGGCCCGGGACTAGCGGGGTACAATGAGCAGTTCTTC.

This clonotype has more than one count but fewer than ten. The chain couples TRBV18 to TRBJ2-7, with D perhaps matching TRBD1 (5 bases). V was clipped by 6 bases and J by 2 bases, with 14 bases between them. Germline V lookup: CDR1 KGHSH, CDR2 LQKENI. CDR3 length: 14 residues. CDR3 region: CASSPTVHTYEQYF. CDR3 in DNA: TGTGCCAGCTCGCCGACAGTTCACACCTACGAGCAGTACTTC.

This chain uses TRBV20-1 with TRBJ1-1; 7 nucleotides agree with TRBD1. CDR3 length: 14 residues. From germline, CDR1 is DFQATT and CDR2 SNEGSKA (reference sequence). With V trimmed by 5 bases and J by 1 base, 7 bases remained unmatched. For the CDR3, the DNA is TGCAGTGCTGGCCCCTGGACAGGGAACACTGAAGCTTTCTTT. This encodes CSAGPWTGNTEAFF.

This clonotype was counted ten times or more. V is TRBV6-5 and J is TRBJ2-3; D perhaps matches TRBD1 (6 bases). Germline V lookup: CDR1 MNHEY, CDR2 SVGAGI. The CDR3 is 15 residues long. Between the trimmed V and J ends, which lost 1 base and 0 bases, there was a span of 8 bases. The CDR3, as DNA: TGTGCCAGCAGTTACTTGACAGGAAGCACAGATACGCAGTATTTT. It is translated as CASSYLTGSTDTQYF.

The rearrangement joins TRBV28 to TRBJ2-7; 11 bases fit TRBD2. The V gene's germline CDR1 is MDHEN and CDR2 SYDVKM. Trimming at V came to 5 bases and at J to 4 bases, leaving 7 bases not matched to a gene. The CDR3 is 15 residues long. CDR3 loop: CASSQPGLAEYEQYF. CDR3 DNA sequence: TGTGCCAGCAGTCAACCGGGACTAGCGGAGTACGAGCAGTACTTC.